This is a list of T cell receptor beta chains from one sample in a study of blood T cells in healthy people across ages. TCRdb itself ran the 5' RACE reads through MiXCR, one entry per CDR3 protein. The sample lists over 600,000 distinct CDR3 sequences, roughly 46% occurring once. Sequencing was performed on blood. These receptors all come from a man of 80 years or more in good health. Both conserved end residues are part of each CDR3. D genes are given only for firm matches. The listing skips clone size in some rows; elsewhere it reads once, few, many or a size class.

J,size,V,D,CDR3,DNA
TRBJ2-7,NA,TRBV27,NA,CASSPRAPLYERYF,TGTGCCAGCAGCCCGCGGGCGCCTCTCTACGAGCGGTACTTC
TRBJ2-7,many,TRBV7-2,NA,CASSLRGAVYEQYF,TGTGCCAGCAGCTTAAGGGGGGCGGTCTACGAGCAGTACTTC
TRBJ2-5,few,TRBV28,NA,CASSLGTTLQETQYF,TGTGCCAGCAGTCTCGGGACAACACTTCAAGAGACCCAGTACTTC
TRBJ2-1,many,TRBV14,TRBD1,CASSQGQGVYNEQFF,TGTGCCAGCAGCCAGGGACAGGGGGTCTACAATGAGCAGTTCTTC
TRBJ2-1,few,TRBV20-1,TRBD2,CSARSGRIYNEQFF,TGCAGTGCTAGAAGCGGGAGGATTTACAATGAGCAGTTCTTC
TRBJ2-2,NA,TRBV29-1,TRBD1,CSAWTGEAGELFF,TGCAGCGCATGGACAGGGGAAGCCGGGGAGCTGTTTTTT
TRBJ2-7,many,TRBV7-2,TRBD2,CASSKQREATLEQYF,TGTGCCAGCAGCAAGCAGCGGGAGGCCACACTAGAGCAGTACTTC
TRBJ2-7,once,TRBV6-1,NA,CASEALGHEQYF,TGTGCCAGCGAGGCGTTAGGCCACGAGCAGTACTTC
TRBJ1-2,once,TRBV28,NA,CASGTGTYGYTF,TGTGCCAGCGGTACCGGGACCTATGGCTACACCTTC
TRBJ2-7,NA,TRBV4-3,TRBD2,CASSQSLLAGGPYEQYF,TGCGCCAGCAGCCAATCCTTGCTAGCGGGGGGGCCTTACGAGCAGTACTTC
TRBJ2-7,few,TRBV27,NA,CASTPGEGVEQYF,TGTGCCAGCACCCCAGGGGAAGGGGTCGAGCAGTACTTC
TRBJ2-3,NA,TRBV5-6,TRBD2,CASSRPTSGSTGTDTQYF,TGTGCCAGCAGCCGCCCCACTAGCGGGAGTACGGGAACAGATACGCAGTATTTT
TRBJ1-4,NA,TRBV7-2,NA,CASSLEGRIATNEKLFF,TGTGCCAGCAGCTTAGAAGGGCGGATTGCAACTAATGAAAAACTGTTTTTT
TRBJ2-1,NA,TRBV7-9,NA,CASSSPGRSYNEQFF,TGTGCCAGCAGCTCCCCCGGGCGCTCCTACAATGAGCAGTTCTTC
TRBJ2-1,few,TRBV20-1,TRBD2,CSARPLAEACNEQFF,TGCAGTGCTAGACCACTAGCGGAGGCCTGCAATGAGCAGTTCTTC
TRBJ1-2,NA,TRBV29-1,NA,CSVEWSASGYTF,TGCAGCGTTGAATGGAGCGCGTCTGGCTACACCTTC
TRBJ2-2,NA,TRBV29-1,NA,CSVEVPGFATGELFF,TGCAGCGTTGAAGTTCCAGGGTTTGCCACCGGGGAGCTGTTTTTT
TRBJ2-2,once,TRBV4-3,TRBD2,CASRRTSGTGELFF,TGCGCCAGCAGACGGACTAGCGGGACCGGGGAGCTGTTTTTT
TRBJ2-3,NA,TRBV5-1,NA,CASNPTPTDTQYF,TGCGCCAGCAACCCGACCCCCACAGATACGCAGTATTTT